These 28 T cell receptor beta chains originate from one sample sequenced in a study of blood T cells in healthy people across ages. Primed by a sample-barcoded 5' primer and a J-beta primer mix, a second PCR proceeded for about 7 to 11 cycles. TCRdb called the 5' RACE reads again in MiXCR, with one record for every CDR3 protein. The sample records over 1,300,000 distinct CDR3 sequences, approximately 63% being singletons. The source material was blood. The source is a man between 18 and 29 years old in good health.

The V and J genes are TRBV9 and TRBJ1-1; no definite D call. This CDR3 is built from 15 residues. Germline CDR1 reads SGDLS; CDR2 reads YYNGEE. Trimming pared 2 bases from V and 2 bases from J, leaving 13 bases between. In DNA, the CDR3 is TGTGCCAGCAGCGTGTCTCCGACTGCTAACACTGAAGCTTTCTTT. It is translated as CASSVSPTANTEAFF.

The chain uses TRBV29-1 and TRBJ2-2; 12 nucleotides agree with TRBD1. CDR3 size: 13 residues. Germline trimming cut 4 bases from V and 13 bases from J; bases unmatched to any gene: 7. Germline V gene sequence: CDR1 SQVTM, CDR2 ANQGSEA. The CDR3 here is CSVAGQGAQRLFF. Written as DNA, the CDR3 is TGCAGCGTTGCGGGACAGGGGGCCCAACGGCTGTTTTTT.

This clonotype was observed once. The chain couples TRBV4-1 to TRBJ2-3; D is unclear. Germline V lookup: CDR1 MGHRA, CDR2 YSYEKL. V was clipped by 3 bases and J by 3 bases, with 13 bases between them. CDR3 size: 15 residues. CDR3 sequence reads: CASSHTTLLTDTQYF. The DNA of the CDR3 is TGCGCCAGCAGCCACACGACTCTACTGACAGATACGCAGTATTTT.

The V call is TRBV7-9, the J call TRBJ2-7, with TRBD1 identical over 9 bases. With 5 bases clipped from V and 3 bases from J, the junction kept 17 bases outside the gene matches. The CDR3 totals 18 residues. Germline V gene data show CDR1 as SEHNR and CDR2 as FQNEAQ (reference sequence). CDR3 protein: CASSTPLGGTGHFYEQYF. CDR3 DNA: TGTGCCAGCAGCACTCCCCTTGGGGGGACAGGGCATTTCTACGAGCAGTACTTC. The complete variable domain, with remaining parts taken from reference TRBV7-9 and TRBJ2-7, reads DTGVSQNPRHKITKRGQNVTFRCDPISEHNRLYWYRQTLGQGPEFLTYFQNEAQLEKSRLLSDRFSAERPKGSFSTLEIQRTEQGDSAMYLCASSTPLGGTGHFYEQYFGPGTRLTVT.

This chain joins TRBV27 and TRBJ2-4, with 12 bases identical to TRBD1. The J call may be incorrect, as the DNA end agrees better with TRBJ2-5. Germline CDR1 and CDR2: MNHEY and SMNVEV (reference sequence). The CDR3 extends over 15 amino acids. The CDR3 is CASSFWDRGRETQYF. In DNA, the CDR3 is TGTGCCAGCAGTTTCTGGGACAGGGGGCGCGAGACCCAGTACTTC.

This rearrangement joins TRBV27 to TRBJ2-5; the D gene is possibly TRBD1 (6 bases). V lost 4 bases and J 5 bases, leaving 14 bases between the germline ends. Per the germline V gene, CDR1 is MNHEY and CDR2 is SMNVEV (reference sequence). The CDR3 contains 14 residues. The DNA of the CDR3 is TGTGCCAGCAGTTCCTCGACAGGTTGGGAGACCCAGTACTTC. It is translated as CASSSSTGWETQYF.

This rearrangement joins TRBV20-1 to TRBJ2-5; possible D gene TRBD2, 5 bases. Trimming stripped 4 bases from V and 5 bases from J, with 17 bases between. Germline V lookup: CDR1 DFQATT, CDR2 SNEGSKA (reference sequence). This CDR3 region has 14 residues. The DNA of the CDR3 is TGCAGTGCTAAGCCGCAGCGGCCCTTCGAGACCCAGTACTTC. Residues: CSAKPQRPFETQYF.

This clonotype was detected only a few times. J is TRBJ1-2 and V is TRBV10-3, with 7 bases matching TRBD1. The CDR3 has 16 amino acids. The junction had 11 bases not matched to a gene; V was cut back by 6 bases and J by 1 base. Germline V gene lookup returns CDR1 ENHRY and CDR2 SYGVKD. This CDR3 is CAIRGTGQANNYGYTF. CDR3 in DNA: TGTGCCATCAGGGGGACCGGACAGGCGAATAACTATGGCTACACCTTC.

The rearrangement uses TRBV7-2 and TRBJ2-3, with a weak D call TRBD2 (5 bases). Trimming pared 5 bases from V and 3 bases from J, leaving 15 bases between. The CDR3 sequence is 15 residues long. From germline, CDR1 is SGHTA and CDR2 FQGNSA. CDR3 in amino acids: CASSRSQLGTDTQYF. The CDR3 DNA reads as TGTGCCAGCAGCCGTTCTCAACTAGGAACAGATACGCAGTATTTT.

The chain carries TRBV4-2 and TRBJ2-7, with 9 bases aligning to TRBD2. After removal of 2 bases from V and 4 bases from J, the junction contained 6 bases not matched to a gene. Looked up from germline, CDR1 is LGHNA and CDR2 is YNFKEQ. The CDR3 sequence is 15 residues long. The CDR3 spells CASSQRGAGGYEQYF. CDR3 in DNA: TGTGCCAGCAGCCAAAGGGGAGCGGGAGGTTACGAGCAGTACTTC.

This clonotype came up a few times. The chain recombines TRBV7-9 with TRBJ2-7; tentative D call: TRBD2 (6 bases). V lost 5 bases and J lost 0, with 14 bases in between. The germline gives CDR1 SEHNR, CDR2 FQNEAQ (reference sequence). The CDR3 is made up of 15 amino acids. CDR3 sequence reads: CASSPVGSYSYEQYF. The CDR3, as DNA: TGTGCCAGCAGCCCAGTCGGGAGTTACTCCTACGAGCAGTACTTC.

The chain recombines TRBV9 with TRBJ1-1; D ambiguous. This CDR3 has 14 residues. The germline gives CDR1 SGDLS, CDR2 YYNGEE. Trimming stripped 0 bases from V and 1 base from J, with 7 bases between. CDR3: CASSVVAANTEAFF. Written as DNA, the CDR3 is TGTGCCAGCAGCGTAGTTGCGGCGAACACTGAAGCTTTCTTT.

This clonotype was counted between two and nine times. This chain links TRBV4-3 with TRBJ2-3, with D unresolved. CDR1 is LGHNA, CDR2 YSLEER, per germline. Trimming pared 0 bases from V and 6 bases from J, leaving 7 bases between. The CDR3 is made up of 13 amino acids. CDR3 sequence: CASSQESHDTQYF. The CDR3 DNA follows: TGCGCCAGCAGCCAAGAAAGCCACGATACGCAGTATTTT.

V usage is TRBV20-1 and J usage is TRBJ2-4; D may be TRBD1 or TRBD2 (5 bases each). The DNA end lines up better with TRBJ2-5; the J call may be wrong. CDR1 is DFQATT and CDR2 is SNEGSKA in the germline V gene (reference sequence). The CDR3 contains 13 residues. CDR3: CSASTGLRETQYF. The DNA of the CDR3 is TGCAGTGCCTCGACGGGGCTTCGGGAGACCCAGTACTTC.

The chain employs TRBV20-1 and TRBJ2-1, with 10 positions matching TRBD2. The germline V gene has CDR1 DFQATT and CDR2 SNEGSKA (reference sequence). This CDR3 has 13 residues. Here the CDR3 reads CSNGLAGVREQFF. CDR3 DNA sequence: TGCAGCAACGGGCTAGCGGGAGTACGTGAGCAGTTCTTC.

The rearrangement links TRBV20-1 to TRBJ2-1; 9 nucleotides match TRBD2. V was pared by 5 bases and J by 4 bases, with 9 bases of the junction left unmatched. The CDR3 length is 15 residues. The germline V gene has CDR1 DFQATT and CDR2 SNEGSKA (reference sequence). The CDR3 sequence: CSAGVLAGIYNEQFF. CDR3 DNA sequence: TGCAGTGCTGGAGTCCTAGCGGGAATTTACAATGAGCAGTTCTTC.

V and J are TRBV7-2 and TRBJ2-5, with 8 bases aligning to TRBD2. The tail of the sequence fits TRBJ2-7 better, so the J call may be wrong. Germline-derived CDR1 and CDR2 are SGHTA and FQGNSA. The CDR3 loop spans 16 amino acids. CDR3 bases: TGTGCCAGCAGTCCCCTGAGACGGGAGGGGACCTACGAGCAGTACTTC. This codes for CASSPLRREGTYEQYF.

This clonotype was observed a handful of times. The CDR3 region has the DNA TGTGCCAGCAGCTTAGCTAGCGGACTGAGCACAGATACGCAGTATTTT. Translating gives CASSLASGLSTDTQYF. V is TRBV3-1 and J is TRBJ2-3; 7 bases match TRBD2. The CDR3 runs 16 residues. V lost 5 bases and J lost 0; bases outside the gene matches: 8. From germline, CDR1 is LGHDT and CDR2 YNNKEL (reference sequence).

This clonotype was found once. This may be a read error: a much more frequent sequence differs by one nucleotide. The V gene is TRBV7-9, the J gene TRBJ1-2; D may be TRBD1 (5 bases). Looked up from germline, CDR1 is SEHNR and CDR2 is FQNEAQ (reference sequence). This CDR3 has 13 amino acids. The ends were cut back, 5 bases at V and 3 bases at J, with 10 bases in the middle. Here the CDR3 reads CASSPTAYYGYTF. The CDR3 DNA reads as TGTGCCAGCAGCCCGACAGCTTACTATGGCTACACCTTC.

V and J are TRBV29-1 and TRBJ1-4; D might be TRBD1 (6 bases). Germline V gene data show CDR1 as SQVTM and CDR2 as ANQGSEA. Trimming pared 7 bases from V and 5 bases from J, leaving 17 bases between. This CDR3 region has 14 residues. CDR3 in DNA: TGCAGCGCTGGGGGGGCGGAGGACAATGAAAAACTGTTTTTT. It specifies CSAGGAEDNEKLFF. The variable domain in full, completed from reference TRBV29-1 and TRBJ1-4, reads SAVISQKPSRDICQRGTSLTIQCQVDSQVTMMFWYRQQPGQSLTLIATANQGSEATYESGFVIDKFPISRPNLTFSTLTVSNMSPEDSSIYLCSAGGAEDNEKLFFGSGTQLSVL.

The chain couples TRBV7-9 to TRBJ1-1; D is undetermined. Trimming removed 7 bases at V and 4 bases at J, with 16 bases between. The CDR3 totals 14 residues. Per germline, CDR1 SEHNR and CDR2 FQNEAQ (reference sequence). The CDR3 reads CASIHSPVGTEAFF. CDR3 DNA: TGTGCCAGCATCCACTCCCCGGTGGGCACTGAAGCTTTCTTT.

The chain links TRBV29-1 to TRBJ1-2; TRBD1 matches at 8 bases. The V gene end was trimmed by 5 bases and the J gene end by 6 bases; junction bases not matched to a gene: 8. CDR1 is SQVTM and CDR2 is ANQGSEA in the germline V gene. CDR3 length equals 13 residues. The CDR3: CSVQGARHDGYTF. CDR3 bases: TGCAGCGTTCAGGGGGCCAGGCACGATGGCTACACCTTC.

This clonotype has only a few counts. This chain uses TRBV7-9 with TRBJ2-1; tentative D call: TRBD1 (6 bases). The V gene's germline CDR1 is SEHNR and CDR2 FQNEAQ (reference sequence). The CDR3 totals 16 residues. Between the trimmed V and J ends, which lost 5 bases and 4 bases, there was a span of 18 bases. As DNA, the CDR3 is TGTGCCAGCAGCCCCGATGGACAGATCCCTTACAATGAGCAGTTCTTC. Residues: CASSPDGQIPYNEQFF. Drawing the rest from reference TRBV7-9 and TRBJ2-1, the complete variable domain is DTGVSQNPRHKITKRGQNVTFRCDPISEHNRLYWYRQTLGQGPEFLTYFQNEAQLEKSRLLSDRFSAERPKGSFSTLEIQRTEQGDSAMYLCASSPDGQIPYNEQFFGPGTRLTVL.

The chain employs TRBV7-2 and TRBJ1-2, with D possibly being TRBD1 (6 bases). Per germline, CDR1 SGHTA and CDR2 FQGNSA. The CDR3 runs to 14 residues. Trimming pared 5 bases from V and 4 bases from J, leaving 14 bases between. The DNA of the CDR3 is TGTGCCAGCAGCCAGCGACAGGCCGGCTATGGCTACACCTTC. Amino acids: CASSQRQAGYGYTF.

The CDR3 DNA follows: TGTGCCAGCAGTTTAGTACTGGCCGGGACAAATGCCGGGGGTGAGCAGTTCTTC. Amino acids: CASSLVLAGTNAGGEQFF. The chain has TRBV28 and TRBJ2-1; perhaps D is TRBD1 or TRBD2 (6 bases each). Germline V CDR1 and CDR2: MDHEN, SYDVKM. Trimming shortened V by 2 bases and J by 9 bases, and 26 bases separated the two germline ends. The CDR3 runs 18 residues.

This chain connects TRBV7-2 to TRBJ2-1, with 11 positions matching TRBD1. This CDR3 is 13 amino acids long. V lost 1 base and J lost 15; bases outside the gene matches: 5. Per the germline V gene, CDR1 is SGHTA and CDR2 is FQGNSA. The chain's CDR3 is CASSLDGDRGGFF. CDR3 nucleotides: TGTGCCAGCAGCTTAGATGGGGACAGGGGGGGGTTCTTC. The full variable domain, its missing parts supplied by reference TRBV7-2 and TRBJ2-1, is GAGVSQSPSNKVTEKGKDVELRCDPISGHTALYWYRQSLGQGLEFLIYFQGNSAPDKSGLPSDRFSAERTGGSVSTLTIQRTQQEDSAVYLCASSLDGDRGGFFGPGTRLTVL.

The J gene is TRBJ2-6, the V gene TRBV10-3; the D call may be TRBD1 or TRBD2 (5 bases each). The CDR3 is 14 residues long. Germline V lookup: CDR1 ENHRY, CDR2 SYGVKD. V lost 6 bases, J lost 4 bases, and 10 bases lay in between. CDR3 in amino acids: CAISLGEGANVLTF. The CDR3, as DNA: TGTGCCATCAGCCTAGGGGAGGGGGCCAACGTCCTGACTTTC.

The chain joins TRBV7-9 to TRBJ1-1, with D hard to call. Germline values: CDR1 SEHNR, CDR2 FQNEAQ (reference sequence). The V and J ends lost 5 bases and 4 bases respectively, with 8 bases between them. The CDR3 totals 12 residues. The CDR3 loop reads CASSRTSTEAFF. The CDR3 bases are TGTGCCAGCAGCCGTACTTCCACTGAAGCTTTCTTT.